A single sample is the source of the 17 T cell receptor beta chains below, sequenced in a study of OX40 agonist ivuxolimab in advanced cancers. Sequenced by immunoSEQ multiplex PCR; TCRdb stores in-frame clones only, minus some. The table has tens of thousands of clones, approximately 90% seen once. Specimen: CD4+ or CD8+ T cells sorted from blood, collected in a trial of the OX40 agonist ivuxolimab. The receptors were sampled from an adult with an advanced solid tumor such as melanoma, head and neck, liver or kidney cancer.

CDR3 residues: CASSLTGTGNIQYF. DNA of the CDR3: TGTGCCAGCAGCTTAACAGGGACGGGAAACATTCAGTACTTC. The chain has TRBV7-2 and TRBJ2-4, with D perhaps TRBD1 (6 bases). CDR1 and CDR2 from the germline V gene are SGHTA and FQGNSA. The CDR3 sequence is 14 residues long. Between the trimmed V and J ends, which lost 2 bases and 6 bases, there was a span of 11 bases.

The V gene is TRBV7-3, the J gene TRBJ2-3; D ambiguous. The CDR3 sequence is 13 residues long. In germline, CDR1 is SGHTA, CDR2 FQGTGA. Trimming removed 3 bases from V and 2 bases from J, with 6 bases in between. The CDR3 DNA is TGTGCCAGCAGCTTCGTAGCCACAGATACGCAGTATTTT. It is translated as CASSFVATDTQYF.

The chain employs TRBV28 and TRBJ1-4; D unresolved. The CDR3 totals 12 residues. Trimming shortened V by 5 bases and J by 8 bases, and 9 bases separated the two germline ends. Germline V CDR1 and CDR2: MDHEN, SYDVKM. The CDR3 DNA reads as TGTGCCAGCAGTCGCCTGGGCGAAAAACTGTTTTTT. Its translation: CASSRLGEKLFF.

The chain combines TRBV6-1 with TRBJ2-1, with 9 bases matching TRBD2. V lost 6 bases to trimming and J lost 10 bases; unmatched junction nucleotides: 10. This CDR3 is 14 amino acids long. Per germline, CDR1 MNHNS and CDR2 SASEGT. CDR3 amino acids: CASRAGTSSLEQFF. The CDR3, as DNA: TGTGCCAGCAGGGCCGGGACTAGCTCCCTGGAGCAGTTCTTC.

The chain combines TRBV30 with TRBJ1-4; no clear D gene. From germline, CDR1 is GTSNPN and CDR2 SVGIG (reference sequence). Trimming took off 2 bases at V and 8 bases at J, with 12 bases between the two ends. This CDR3 comprises 13 residues. For the CDR3, the DNA is TGTGCCTGGAGTCTGGACGCGAAAGAAAAACTGTTTTTT. This gives the protein CAWSLDAKEKLFF.

The chain carries TRBV6-1 and TRBJ2-7; D not resolved. Germline loops: CDR1 MNHNS, CDR2 SASEGT. This CDR3 spans 11 amino acids. The ends were cut back, 7 bases at V and 3 bases at J, with 7 bases in the middle. The CDR3 loop is CASKGFYEQYF. The CDR3, as DNA: TGTGCCAGCAAGGGTTTCTACGAGCAGTACTTC.

The chain links TRBV7-9 to TRBJ1-2, with TRBD1 matching over 8 bases. Germline V gene data show CDR1 as SEHNR and CDR2 as FQNEAQ (reference sequence). The CDR3 covers 16 residues. Trimming took 5 bases from V and 4 from J; bases not matched to a gene: 12. CDR3 in amino acids: CASSPPDRAGGYGYTF. The CDR3, as DNA: TGTGCCAGCAGCCCGCCGGACAGGGCCGGGGGCTATGGCTACACCTTC.

Details on this clone: This may be a read error: a much more frequent sequence differs by one nucleotide. This chain links TRBV7-3 with TRBJ2-7; D remains ambiguous. This CDR3 is built from 11 residues. Between the trimmed V and J ends, which lost 5 bases and 2 bases, there was a span of 4 bases. CDR1 is SGHTA, CDR2 FQGTGA, per germline. CDR3 protein: CASSPAYEQYF. In DNA, the CDR3 is TGTGCCAGCAGCCCAGCCTACGAGCAGTACTTC.

This chain uses TRBV18 with TRBJ1-5, with D perhaps matching TRBD1 (6 bases). This CDR3 comprises 15 residues. CDR1 and CDR2 (germline): KGHSH, LQKENI. Trimming left V 3 bases short and J 12 bases short, with 21 bases between. CDR3 coding DNA: TGTGCCAGCTCACCCCAACCGTTGGGGGGCGAGGACCAGCATTTT. Residues: CASSPQPLGGEDQHF. Variable domain in full (rest from reference TRBV18 and TRBJ1-5): NAGVMQNPRHLVRRRGQEARLRCSPMKGHSHVYWYRQLPEEGLKFMVYLQKENIIDESGMPKERFSAEFPKEGPSILRIQQVVRGDSAAYFCASSPQPLGGEDQHFGDGTRLSIL.

The CDR3 spells CASSVEGQGYTEAFF. DNA for the CDR3: TGTGCCAGCAGCGTAGAGGGACAGGGGTACACTGAAGCTTTCTTT. This chain links TRBV9 with TRBJ1-1, with TRBD1 matching over 10 bases. V was pared by 0 bases and J by 3 bases, with 2 bases of the junction left unmatched. CDR1 and CDR2 from the germline V gene are SGDLS and YYNGEE. This CDR3 comprises 15 residues. Variable domain in full (rest from reference TRBV9 and TRBJ1-1): DSGVTQTPKHLITATGQRVTLRCSPRSGDLSVYWYQQSLDQGLQFLIQYYNGEERAKGNILERFSAQQFPDLHSELNLSSLELGDSALYFCASSVEGQGYTEAFFGQGTRLTVV.

The chain has TRBV19 and TRBJ1-5, with 8 bases lining up with TRBD1. Germline V CDR1 and CDR2: LNHDA, SQIVND (reference sequence). V trimming: 4 bases; J trimming: 5 bases; junction bases outside the gene matches: 4. The CDR3 consists of 14 residues. CDR3 DNA: TGTGCCAGTAGTACCGGGACAGGATATCAGCCCCAGCATTTT. This translates into CASSTGTGYQPQHF.

The rearrangement joins TRBV28 to TRBJ2-3; either TRBD1 or TRBD2 may fit D (6 bases each). V dropped 6 bases and J dropped 3 bases, with 19 bases sitting between them. CDR1 is MDHEN, CDR2 SYDVKM, per germline. The CDR3 has 16 amino acids. In DNA, the CDR3 is TGTGCCAGCAGCTCGTTGGGGGGCGGCCTGACAGATACGCAGTATTTT. This sequence encodes CASSSLGGGLTDTQYF.

The chain employs TRBV5-1 and TRBJ2-4; D ambiguous. CDR3 length: 13 residues. Trimming took 0 bases from V and 1 from J, leaving 2 bases between them. CDR1 and CDR2 (germline): SGHRS, YFSETQ. The CDR3 loop is CASSLEAKNIQYF. For the CDR3, the DNA is TGCGCCAGCAGCTTGGAGGCCAAAAACATTCAGTACTTC.

The gene calls are TRBV9 and TRBJ2-5, with 7 bases that match TRBD1. V trimming: 4 bases; J trimming: 2 bases; junction bases outside the gene matches: 8. The CDR3 runs 15 residues. CDR1 and CDR2 (germline): SGDLS, YYNGEE. The DNA of the CDR3 is TGTGCCAGCAGCCCCCTGACAGGGAATCAAGAGACCCAGTACTTC. Its translation: CASSPLTGNQETQYF.

This clone was detected only once. J is TRBJ2-7 and V is TRBV9; TRBD1 or TRBD2 may be the D gene (5 bases each). In germline, CDR1 is SGDLS, CDR2 YYNGEE. The ends were cut back, 0 bases at V and 2 bases at J, with 12 bases in the middle. The length of the CDR3 is 15 residues. CDR3 protein: CASSVAVGDPYEQYF. Here the CDR3 DNA reads TGTGCCAGCAGCGTAGCTGTGGGGGACCCCTACGAGCAGTACTTC.

This clone came up a few times. The rearrangement links TRBV5-5 to TRBJ2-7; 9 bases line up with TRBD2. CDR1 and CDR2 from the germline V gene are SGHKS and YYEKEE (reference sequence). V was pared by 4 bases and J by 4 bases, with 12 bases of the junction left unmatched. This CDR3 is built from 16 residues. CDR3 region: CASSTDLAGRGYEQYF. The CDR3 bases are TGTGCCAGCAGCACGGACCTAGCGGGAAGGGGGTACGAGCAGTACTTC.

This clone was counted only a few times. The chain is built from TRBV9 and TRBJ2-7; TRBD2 matches at 11 bases. CDR1 and CDR2 (germline): SGDLS, YYNGEE. V gave up 4 bases and J gave up 2 bases; unmatched junction bases: 8. This CDR3 region has 16 residues. The CDR3 protein is CASSTRSSGGTYEQYF. CDR3 coding DNA: TGTGCCAGCAGCACACGGTCTAGCGGGGGGACCTACGAGCAGTACTTC.